This T cell receptor beta chain was observed in a study of T-cell reconstitution after alpha-beta-depleted transplantation in children (dated by TCRdb to 2016 to 2017). The study in broad terms: The study quantitatively tracked T-cell immune reconstitution after TCRalphabeta/CD19-depleted allogeneic hematopoietic cell transplantation in children using TCR repertoire profiling.

The sample's treatment or condition label is to be understood as: allogeneic hematopoietic cell transplantation with graft depleted of TCRalphabeta T cells and CD19 B cells. Transplant recipients were children who received TCRalphabeta/CD19-depleted allogeneic hematopoietic cell grafts. Library preparation employed PCR. Instrument used: Illumina HiSeq 2500. Molecular barcoding was employed in the preparation of TCR libraries, with unique molecular identifiers being used to normalize TCRbeta repertoire quantification. The raw public reads went through TCRdb reprocessing: fastp at Q25, MiXCR clone calling, in-frame beta chains kept. Rows with a matching CDR3 protein are joined into one entry that keeps the most common DNA and genes. The sample profile shows around 450,000 distinct CDR3 sequences; 43% of them were found once. Of the sample, under 35% is held by the ten largest clones. Overall study results and their limits: The apparently early recovery of alphabetaT-cell counts about two months after transplant reportedly depended on only several hundred rapidly expanded clones that came from non-depleted graft cells. In some patients, high TCRbeta diversity at day 60 was attributed to recipient T cells and intrathymic progenitors that had survived conditioning. Hyperexpanded clone frequencies declined over subsequent months; after one year, T-cell counts and TCRbeta diversity were mostly attributed to newly produced T cells.

On this clonotype: The antigen it recognizes is unknown. No much larger clonotype is one base removed from it; base qualities were not supplied.

CDR1 is given as SGHRS and CDR2 as YFSETQ, both from the germline V gene. Trimming leaves V shorter by 4 bases and J shorter by 4 bases, with the junction holding 8 bases beyond the gene matches. There are 16 amino acids in the CDR3, from cysteine to phenylalanine inclusive. The sequence is cut down to CDR3 DNA, 48 bases in frame from base 1. Recombination connected TRBV5-1 to TRBJ2-3; 11 bases in the middle match TRBD2. Specimen: PBMCs, collected before TCRalphabeta/CD19-depleted stem cell transplant. The receptor's source is a girl aged 2 to 9 with aplastic anemia, due to receive a stem cell transplant. CDR3 region: CASSTALAGGPDTQYF. The DNA reads TGCGCCAGCAGCACAGCGCTAGCGGGAGGTCCAGATACGCAGTATTTT.